The sequence of this T cell receptor (beta chain) was determined in a study of siplizumab effects on memory and regulatory T cells. Whole-study findings and limits: Under siplizumab, alloreactive sequences traced to unstimulated CD4+ memory cells were significantly reduced. Proliferating Tregs' suppressive function in siplizumab cultures went unconfirmed. Naive T cell populations appeared to exhibit greater diversity than memory cells and appeared to be major alloresponse contributors. Relative to controls at roughly 30%, mappable alloreactive CD4+ clones exhibited a mean Treg-derived proportion of 68.8% with siplizumab.

About this clone: Its antigen is still unknown. The junction shows a germline mismatch at one end, possibly a read error.

CDR1 is MNHNS, CDR2 SASEGT, per germline. The CDR3 is 17 amino acids. Clones were read by immunoSEQ multiplex PCR, and TCRdb kept only the in-frame ones, dropping some. The profile shows tens of thousands of clones, 90% to 95% of them singletons. The sequenced sample consisted of CD8+ T cells sorted from blood. The sequence derives from a human donor in good health. The chain joins TRBV6-1 to TRBJ2-6; D call uncertain. CDR3 nucleotide sequence: TGTGCCGGCAGTGAGCCCGAGTTCGCCTCTGGGGCCAACGTCCTGACTTTC. This codes for CAGSEPEFASGANVLTF.